A selection of T cell receptor beta chains follows, all from one sample in a study of Graves' ophthalmopathy and Graves' hyperthyroidism. TCRdb used MiXCR to reprocess the multiplex PCR reads, holding one entry per CDR3 protein. The sample contains about 1.2 million distinct CDR3 sequences, less than 45% of which appear only once. Specimen: peripheral blood or thyroid tissue (not recorded which). These receptors were collected from an adult man with Graves' hyperthyroidism. CDR3s include the opening cysteine and the closing phenylalanine or tryptophan. The D gene is left open where the match is weak. A row's size may be missing; if present it is once, few, many or a size class.

d_call,j_call,clone_size,v_call,cdr3_aa,cdr3_nt
.,TRBJ2-7,.,TRBV14,CASSQGTGITYEQYF,TGTGCCAGCAGCCAAGGTACAGGGATTACCTACGAGCAGTACTTC
.,TRBJ1-2,few,TRBV19,CASKLQVASGYGYTF,TGTGCCAGTAAACTTCAAGTGGCCTCGGGCTATGGCTACACCTTC
.,TRBJ1-5,many,TRBV15,CATSRDGRVQPQHF,TGTGCCACCAGCAGAGATGGAAGGGTCCAGCCCCAGCATTTT
.,TRBJ1-5,many,TRBV9,CASSQDQPQHF,TGTGCCAGCAGCCAAGATCAGCCCCAGCATTTT
TRBD2,TRBJ2-5,once,TRBV11-2,CASSTTSGAETQYF,TGTGCCAGCAGCACCACTAGCGGGGCGGAGACCCAGTACTTC
TRBD1,TRBJ2-7,.,TRBV5-1,CASSSIGTGSPYEQYF,TGCGCCAGCAGCTCGATCGGGACAGGATCCCCCTACGAGCAGTACTTC
.,TRBJ1-2,many,TRBV12-3/TRBV12-4,CASSTRQVLSYTF,TGTGCCAGCAGTACACGACAGGTGCTTTCTTACACCTTC
.,TRBJ1-5,.,TRBV10-3,CASSYEGDGQPQHF,TGTGCCAGCAGTTACGAGGGGGACGGACAGCCCCAGCATTTT
TRBD2,TRBJ2-7,.,TRBV2,CASSFAGASREQYF,TGTGCCAGCAGTTTTGCGGGAGCATCGCGCGAGCAGTACTTC
.,TRBJ2-7,many,TRBV13,CASSLRREDEQYF,TGTGCCAGCAGCTTACGCAGGGAGGACGAGCAGTACTTC
.,TRBJ2-3,few,TRBV29-1,CSAVPGGLADTQYF,TGCAGCGCCGTTCCCGGCGGGTTGGCAGATACGCAGTATTTT
.,TRBJ1-2,.,TRBV2,CASSDAQSHGYTF,TGTGCCAGCAGTGACGCACAAAGTCATGGCTACACCTTC
TRBD2,TRBJ2-7,.,TRBV7-2,CASSQLASEQYF,TGTGCCAGCAGTCAACTAGCGAGCGAGCAGTACTTC
.,TRBJ1-5,few,TRBV5-5,CASSLGQFGQPQHF,TGTGCCAGCAGCTTGGGACAGTTTGGGCAGCCCCAGCATTTT
.,TRBJ2-7,many,TRBV20-1,CSARDGLRYEQYF,TGCAGTGCTAGGGACGGCCTCCGGTACGAGCAGTACTTC
TRBD2,TRBJ2-7,few,TRBV12-3/TRBV12-4,CASSWGGGSVSVYEQYF,TGTGCCAGCAGTTGGGGGGGGGGTTCTGTGTCGGTCTACGAGCAGTACTTC
.,TRBJ1-1,many,TRBV7-9,CASRPTENTEAFF,TGTGCCAGCAGACCAACAGAAAACACTGAAGCTTTCTTT